The 2 T cell receptor beta chains given below trace back to one sample, sequenced in a study of cytomegalovirus exposure and HLA in healthy donors. With 60 Vbeta and 13 Jbeta primers, the PCR was carried out. Produced via immunoSEQ multiplex PCR; TCRdb's table is partial and in-frame only. The specimen's table records 40,000 or so clones. Sequenced input: PBMCs. These receptors were taken from a male donor in good health and CMV-seronegative.

V is TRBV21-1 and J is TRBJ2-5; TRBD1 was called by the table and not checked on the DNA. The DNA end is more similar to TRBJ2-7, so the J call may be wrong. TRBV21-1 is a listed pseudogene. The CDR3 spans 13 residues. The CDR3 reads CASAQGASYEQYF. The CDR3, as DNA: TGTGCCAGCGCACAGGGGGCCAGCTACGAGCAGTACTTC.

V and J are TRBV7-8 and TRBJ2-7, with TRBD1 matching over 7 bases. Trimming removed 1 base from V and 2 bases from J; junction bases left unmatched: 11. Germline V gene lookup returns CDR1 SGHVS and CDR2 FQNEAQ. CDR3 length: 17 residues. The CDR3 DNA is TGTGCCAGCAGCTTAGTAATGGGGGACAGATCAACCTACGAGCAGTACTTC. It translates to CASSLVMGDRSTYEQYF.